This T cell receptor beta chain is drawn from a study of Graves' ophthalmopathy and Graves' hyperthyroidism (dated 2018 in TCRdb). General notes on the study: Peripheral blood was collected at initial diagnosis, before any treatment. TCR beta repertoire signatures were used to distinguish Graves' ophthalmopathy from Graves' hyperthyroidism and to predict progression to ophthalmopathy. In total, some 140 blood samples were TCR-sequenced: some 43 ophthalmopathy, roughly 77 hyperthyroidism and some 17 hyperthyroidism-to-ophthalmopathy patients. To explore V-J signatures that separate ophthalmopathy from hyperthyroidism, a discovery set of about a hundred patients was enrolled, consisting of about 43 with ophthalmopathy and 57 with stable hyperthyroidism. An independent validation cohort comprised some 19 hyperthyroidism patients and roughly 15 patients who later progressed from hyperthyroidism to ophthalmopathy. In roughly 6 hyperthyroidism patients, the T-cell repertoires found in thyroid tissue were compared with those found in blood. Following sampling, methimazole starting at 30 mg daily was administered to hyperthyroidism patients, and high-dose intravenous methylprednisolone was administered to ophthalmopathy patients. Points the paper makes about the study in general: Among expanded thyroid clonotypes with frequency above 0.001, most also showed up in blood, which suggests that blood repertoires may reflect the thyroid immune response. In validation, the model predicted ophthalmopathy progression with over 60% sensitivity and 72% to 80% specificity; fewer than 15 predicted patients were CT-confirmed with GO in a median of about 6.1 months. In cross-validation, the 13-signature model distinguished ophthalmopathy from stable hyperthyroidism with about 88% sensitivity and around 81% specificity, and in the test set the corresponding values were approximately 80% and 75%. No statistical method was used to set the sample size in advance, and the investigators knew which group each participant was assigned to.

For repertoire sequencing, TCR beta CDR3 regions were amplified from RNA transcripts. The first round was an RT-PCR using HTBI primers with the Qiagen OneStep RT-PCR kit, and this first round was followed by a second-round multiplex PCR, then size selection and purification. The libraries underwent paired-end sequencing with 100 bp reads on an Illumina HiSeq2000. In the source study's methods: SOAPnuke was used to process the reads, throwing out any read that had adapters, had uncalled bases, had a mean Phred below 15, or lacked an exact constant-primer or identifier match. COPE v1.2.5 was used to merge high-quality paired reads. Each unique nucleotide sequence was defined as a clonotype, and clonotypes were aligned to IMGT TRB V, D and J references with MiTCR v1.1. Analysis was restricted to V-J combinations with a frequency above 0.0001, which covered over 98% of repertoires. A TCR clonal expansion and chaos score per V-J combination was defined as the ratio of F50 clonal expansion to chaos observed in the TCRdist matrix. Features were reduced by Welch's t-statistics and random forest to 10 to 15 V-J combinations, which fed a naive Bayes classifier. Thyroid-blood repertoire similarity was quantified with the Morisita-Horn index. TCRdb reworked the public reads: Q25 trimming with fastp, MiXCR clone assembly, productive beta chains retained. Rows with a matching CDR3 protein are joined into one entry that keeps the most common DNA and genes. These V and J calls originate from TCRdb's pipeline instead of the authors' own analysis. This sample gives around 660,000 distinct CDR3 sequences in total; roughly 41% of them show up just once. Around 3% of the sample is taken by the ten largest.

Ophthalmopathy patients were characterized by moderately to severely active disease, a Clinical Activity Score of at least 3, a NOSPECS grade of at least 4, and a disease duration under 3 months. Patients with other autoimmune diseases, uncontrolled infections, pregnancy or lactation were excluded. Clinical symptoms, serum thyroxine, TRAb, thyroid ultrasound and orbital computed tomography formed the basis of the diagnosis. Using Ficoll-Paque density gradient centrifugation, PBMCs were isolated from approximately 11 ml of fresh peripheral blood. Trizol reagent was used to extract the total RNA, and its quality was then checked on an Agilent 2100 Bioanalyzer. The junction shows trimming of 1 base on V and 13 bases on J, plus 4 bases between the germline ends. Reading the germline V gene (reference sequence) gives CDR1 DFQATT and CDR2 SNEGSKA. Reading from cysteine to phenylalanine, the CDR3 counts 9 amino acids. Kept here is only the CDR3 DNA, which spans 27 bases and is read in frame from base 1.

About this clonotype: The clone's antigen remains unknown. The record has no base qualities; no much larger clone is one base away.

The material sequenced was peripheral blood. This chain joins TRBV20-1 to TRBJ1-4; the D gene is unclear. The source is an adult man with Graves' ophthalmopathy. Read as DNA, the sequence is TGCAGTGCTAGAGGAGGACTGTTTTTT. Its protein reads: CSARGGLFF.